This is a list of T cell receptor beta chains from one sample in a study of T cells in Graves' hyperthyroidism and ophthalmopathy. MiXCR was run by TCRdb on the multiplex PCR reads, yielding one entry per CDR3 protein. This table has a few hundred thousand distinct CDR3 sequences, roughly 25% appearing once. Input material: blood. The origin of the receptors is a man in his fifties or sixties with Graves' hyperthyroidism. CDR3s include the opening cysteine and the closing phenylalanine or tryptophan. D genes are given only for firm matches. Part of the rows lack a size; the others show once, few, many or a class for expanded clones.

V,J,D,size,DNA,CDR3
TRBV6-1,TRBJ1-1,TRBD1,many,TGTGCCAGCAGTGCAACGGGACAGAACCAAGCTTTCTTT,CASSATGQNQAFF
TRBV20-1,TRBJ2-3,TRBD1,NA,TGCAGTGCCAGCAGCGACGGGACAGCCAGCACAGATACGCAGTATTTT,CSASSDGTASTDTQYF
TRBV5-1,TRBJ2-2,NA,NA,TGCGCCAGCAGCCCAGGGTCGGGCACCGGGGAGCTGTTTTTT,CASSPGSGTGELFF
TRBV20-1,TRBJ2-2,NA,NA,TGCAGTGCTATGAAGGGTTGGCGCACCGGGGAGCTGTTTTTT,CSAMKGWRTGELFF
TRBV6-1,TRBJ2-5,NA,many,TGTGCCAGCAGAGACAGGGGAGGGATGGGCCCACCGGTCGGGACCCAGTACTTC,CASRDRGGMGPPVGTQYF
TRBV11-2,TRBJ1-1,TRBD1,NA,TGTGCCAGCAGCCCCTGGACAGGGACAATGAACACTGAAGCTTTCTTT,CASSPWTGTMNTEAFF
TRBV11-2,TRBJ2-1,NA,few,TGTGCCAGCAGCTTAGAAGCGAGAAGCTACAATGAGCAGTTCTTC,CASSLEARSYNEQFF
TRBV18,TRBJ2-1,TRBD2,NA,TGTGCCAGCTCACCGCTCTCTAGCGGCAATGAGCAGTTCTTC,CASSPLSSGNEQFF
TRBV28,TRBJ1-5,TRBD1,many,TGTGCCAGCAGGCGGGACAGGGAGGACAATCAGCCCCAGCATTTT,CASRRDREDNQPQHF
TRBV7-8,TRBJ1-1,NA,few,TGTGCCAGCAGCTTATCGGGCAGGTCGAAAGCTTTCTTT,CASSLSGRSKAFF
TRBV6-5,TRBJ2-3,TRBD1,few,TGTGCCAGCAGTTACACCGGGACAGTGGTAACAGATACGCAGTATTTT,CASSYTGTVVTDTQYF
TRBV30,TRBJ2-2,NA,NA,TGTGCCTGGAACTTTGTCCTAGCAGGAAACACCGGGGAGCTGTTTTTT,CAWNFVLAGNTGELFF
TRBV27,TRBJ2-1,TRBD2,NA,TGTGCCAGCAGTTTATCAGCGGGAGGGCCCCTGTTCTTC,CASSLSAGGPLFF
TRBV6-6,TRBJ2-5,NA,NA,TGTGCCAGCAGTTATCGAGGAGACCAAGAGACCCAGTACTTC,CASSYRGDQETQYF
TRBV5-1,TRBJ1-1,NA,few,TGCGCCAGCAGCTGGGGAGAGGATAACACTGAAGCTTTCTTT,CASSWGEDNTEAFF
TRBV5-5,TRBJ2-7,TRBD1,few,TGTGCCAGCAGCTTTTCCGGGACAGGGTTTGGAGAGCAGTACTTC,CASSFSGTGFGEQYF
TRBV20-1,TRBJ2-7,TRBD2,NA,TGCAGTGCTAGAGGTAGCGGGAGGCCCTCCTACGAGCAGTACTTC,CSARGSGRPSYEQYF
TRBV24-1,TRBJ1-2,NA,NA,TGTGCCACCTACTCCGAAAACTATGGCTACACCTTC,CATYSENYGYTF
TRBV7-2,TRBJ1-2,NA,NA,TGTGCCAGCAGCTACCCCGAGCCCTTCGGTGGCTACACCTTC,CASSYPEPFGGYTF